The 9 T cell receptor beta chains listed next were all sequenced from one sample in a study of OX40 agonist ivuxolimab in advanced cancers. The protocol was immunoSEQ multiplex PCR, while the TCRdb copy is restricted to in-frame clones and leaves out a portion. In the table there are some 60,000 clones, 85% to 95% of which are singletons. Material: CD4+ or CD8+ T cells sorted from blood, obtained in a trial of the OX40 agonist ivuxolimab. These TCRs come from an adult with an advanced solid tumor such as melanoma, head and neck, liver or kidney cancer.

The chain employs TRBV4-3 and TRBJ2-3; 14 positions agree with TRBD2. CDR1 and CDR2 from the germline V gene are LGHNA and YSLEER. CDR3 size: 17 residues. V was pared by 3 bases and J by 1 base, with 3 bases of the junction left unmatched. The CDR3 loop reads CASSHGTSGSGTDTQYF. CDR3 nucleotide sequence: TGCGCCAGCAGCCACGGGACTAGCGGGAGCGGCACAGATACGCAGTATTTT.

This chain uses TRBV29-1 with TRBJ1-2; perhaps TRBD1 as D (5 bases). V dropped 0 bases and J dropped 6 bases, with 11 bases sitting between them. The germline V gene encodes CDR1 SQVTM and CDR2 ANQGSEA. The CDR3 runs 13 residues. The CDR3 DNA sequence: TGCAGCGTTGAAGATTTACAGGTGAATGGCTACACCTTC. Its protein product is CSVEDLQVNGYTF.

The genes are TRBV5-1 and TRBJ2-1, with 9 bases matching TRBD2. The CDR3 consists of 21 residues. The germline gives CDR1 SGHRS, CDR2 YFSETQ. Trimming at V came to 6 bases and at J to 4 bases, leaving 26 bases not matched to a gene. This CDR3 reads CASTYDYRLADNPLLYNEQFF. For the CDR3, the DNA is TGCGCCAGCACCTATGACTATCGACTAGCGGATAACCCCCTCTTATACAATGAGCAGTTCTTC.

The CDR3 nucleotides read TGTGCCTGGAGTACTCTACTAGCGGGAGCGAATTGGGCCACAGATACGCAGTATTTT. Its translation is CAWSTLLAGANWATDTQYF. This chain connects TRBV30 to TRBJ2-3; TRBD2 agrees at 11 bases. CDR3 length: 19 residues. CDR1 and CDR2 (germline): GTSNPN, SVGIG (reference sequence). J was trimmed by 2 bases and V by 2 bases; bases with no gene match: 15.

This clone was detected only once. This chain links TRBV27 with TRBJ2-4, with 10 bases matching TRBD1. Germline V gives CDR1 MNHEY, CDR2 SMNVEV (reference sequence). V lost 5 bases, J lost 1 base, and 2 bases stayed unmatched. This CDR3 spans 15 amino acids. CDR3 residues: CASSRQGAAKNIQYF. The CDR3 DNA sequence: TGTGCCAGCAGTCGACAGGGGGCCGCCAAAAACATTCAGTACTTC.

The chain carries TRBV15 and TRBJ2-3; a weak D match, TRBD2 (7 bases). The germline V gene has CDR1 LNHNV and CDR2 YYDKDF (reference sequence). With 0 bases removed from V and 4 bases from J, the gap between germline ends came to 11 bases. The CDR3 runs to 15 residues. CDR3 loop: CATSRDGGAADTQYF. The CDR3 DNA reads as TGTGCCACCAGCAGAGATGGGGGGGCCGCAGATACGCAGTATTTT.

The V call is TRBV2, the J call TRBJ2-1; D gene ambiguous. Germline V gives CDR1 SNHLY, CDR2 FYNNEI. V gave up 5 bases and J gave up 0 bases, with 5 bases separating them. The CDR3 consists of 13 residues. CDR3 in DNA: TGTGCCAGCAGTAAGAGCTCCTACAATGAGCAGTTCTTC. Amino acid sequence: CASSKSSYNEQFF.

The gene calls are TRBV30 and TRBJ1-4, with a possible D match to TRBD1 (5 bases). Germline-derived CDR1 and CDR2 are GTSNPN and SVGIG (reference sequence). V was shortened by 4 bases and J by 3 bases, with 12 bases between the two germline ends. This CDR3 region has 14 residues. CDR3 sequence reads: CAWTVGAANEKLFF. In DNA form, the CDR3 reads TGTGCCTGGACGGTAGGGGCTGCTAATGAAAAACTGTTTTTT.

The V gene is TRBV6-1, the J gene TRBJ2-5, with D perhaps matching TRBD1 (5 bases). Germline loops: CDR1 MNHNS, CDR2 SASEGT. This CDR3 contains 13 residues. Trimming removed 6 bases from V and 1 base from J, with 9 bases in between. Here the CDR3 DNA reads TGTGCCAGCAGCTACAGGTCCCAAGAGACCCAGTACTTC. Its translation is CASSYRSQETQYF.